This entry features one T cell receptor (beta chain) sequence. These data are taken from a study of blood T cell repertoires in COVID-19. Per the original data handling: Amplification of reference gene primers was used by the study to estimate nucleated cell counts. Sequencing used immunoSEQ multiplex PCR; TCRdb keeps in-frame clones, though not all of them. Clonal size and the V and J genes are those of that table, whereas D and trimming came from the DNA. The sample lists 390,000 or so clones; about 89% were seen once. The CDR3 is 11 amino acids. CDR1 and CDR2 from the germline V gene are SQVTM and ANQGSEA. V was pared by 7 bases and J by 6 bases, with 11 bases between.

The receptor's source is a woman under 40 with COVID-19, enrolled during active disease. The gene calls are TRBV29-1 and TRBJ2-3; weak D call: TRBD1 (5 bases). Sequences were obtained from peripheral blood. The CDR3 loop is CSGGAVDTQYF. CDR3 sequence (DNA): TGCAGCGGTGGGGCGGTGGATACGCAGTATTTT.